This entry concerns a single T cell receptor beta chain. What it binds is not known. The sample originates from a study of OX40 agonist ivuxolimab in advanced cancers. Findings of the study overall: On average, CD8+ T cells had more expanded clones than CD4+. Also showing low normalized T-cell clonal expansion were some of the nonresponders.

Germline CDR1 and CDR2: SGHTA and FQGNSA. Trimming removed 10 bases from V and 4 bases from J; junction bases left unmatched: 9. CDR3 length equals 14 residues. Profiling relied on immunoSEQ multiplex PCR, and the TCRdb table lists in-frame clones only, not all of them. The table lists tens of thousands of clones, more than 80% of them singletons. Material: CD4+ or CD8+ T cells sorted from blood, obtained in a trial of the OX40 agonist ivuxolimab. The receptor was isolated from an adult with an advanced solid tumor such as melanoma, head and neck, liver or kidney cancer. The gene calls are TRBV7-2 and TRBJ2-1, with 8 bases lining up with TRBD1. The CDR3 nucleotides are TGTGCCATCCTAACCGGGACAGGTTACAATGAGCAGTTCTTC. It encodes CAILTGTGYNEQFF.